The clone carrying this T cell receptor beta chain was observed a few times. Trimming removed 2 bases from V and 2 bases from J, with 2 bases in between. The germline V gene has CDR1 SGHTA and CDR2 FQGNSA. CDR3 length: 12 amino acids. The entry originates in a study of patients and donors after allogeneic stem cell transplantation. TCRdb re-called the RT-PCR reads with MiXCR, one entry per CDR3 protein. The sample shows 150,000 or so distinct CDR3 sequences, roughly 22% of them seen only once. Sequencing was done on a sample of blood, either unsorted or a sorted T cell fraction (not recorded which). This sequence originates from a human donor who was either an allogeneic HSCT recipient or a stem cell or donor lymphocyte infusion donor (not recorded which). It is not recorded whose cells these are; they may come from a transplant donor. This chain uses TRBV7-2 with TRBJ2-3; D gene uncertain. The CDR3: CASSLLTDTQYF. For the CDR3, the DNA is TGTGCCAGCAGCTTACTCACAGATACGCAGTATTTT.